Shown below are 29 T cell receptor beta chains from a single sample sequenced in a study of blood T cell repertoires in COVID-19. Repertoires were generated with immunoSEQ multiplex PCR, while TCRdb's copy carries only in-frame clones and drops some. The table records about 83,000 clones, around 84% of them present only once. Sequencing was carried out using peripheral blood. The receptors stem from an elderly woman in a cohort sampled during active or convalescent COVID-19.

The chain uses TRBV19 and TRBJ1-5, with 9 bases that match TRBD1. The CDR3 is made up of 15 amino acids. V lost 7 bases and J lost 6; bases outside the gene matches: 10. CDR1 is LNHDA and CDR2 is SQIVND in the germline V gene (reference sequence). The CDR3 DNA reads TGTGCCAGTAATTCCTGGGGACAGGGAGGTCAGCCCCAGCATTTT. Translating gives CASNSWGQGGQPQHF. Full variable domain (outside the CDR3, taken from reference TRBV19 and TRBJ1-5): DGGITQSPKYLFRKEGQNVTLSCEQNLNHDAMYWYRQDPGQGLRLIYYSQIVNDFQKGDIAEGYSVSREKKESFPLTVTSAQKNPTAFYLCASNSWGQGGQPQHFGDGTRLSIL.

This clone has a single count. The CDR3 DNA is TGTGCTAGTGGTAAGGCCCGAACAGGCGTTCCATCGAACACTGAAGCTTTCTTT. Protein product: CASGKARTGVPSNTEAFF. The chain uses TRBV12-5 and TRBJ1-1; D possibly corresponds to TRBD1 (5 bases). V lost 5 bases and J 1 base, leaving 23 bases between the germline ends. Looked up from germline, CDR1 is LGHNT and CDR2 is FRNRAP. The CDR3 contains 18 residues. Looking up the rest from reference TRBV12-5 and TRBJ1-1 gives the full variable domain: DARVTQTPRHKVTEMGQEVTMRCQPILGHNTVFWYRQTMMQGLELLAYFRNRAPLDDSGMPKDRFSAEMPDATLATLKIQPSEPRDSAVYFCASGKARTGVPSNTEAFFGQGTRLTVV.

This chain joins TRBV11-2 and TRBJ2-5; weak D call: TRBD1 (6 bases). From germline, CDR1 is SGHAT and CDR2 FQNNGV. Trimming removed 2 bases from V and 0 bases from J, with 7 bases in between. This CDR3 has 14 residues. CDR3 sequence: CASSLTGNQETQYF. For the CDR3, the DNA is TGTGCCAGCAGCTTAACAGGGAACCAAGAGACCCAGTACTTC.

The CDR3 bases are TGCGCCAGCAGCTTTGCCTTACAGGGCCTAAACTATGGCTACACCTTC. Its protein product is CASSFALQGLNYGYTF. The chain has TRBV5-1 and TRBJ1-2; D might be TRBD1 (6 bases). The V gene lost 2 bases and the J gene lost 2 bases, with 16 bases spanning the gap. The germline V gene encodes CDR1 SGHRS and CDR2 YFSETQ. The CDR3 spans 16 residues.

The count of this clone is one. This chain links TRBV6-1 with TRBJ1-5, with a tentative D call TRBD1 (5 bases). Trimming left V 4 bases short and J 0 bases short, with 13 bases between. The CDR3 length is 16 residues. The germline CDR1 and CDR2 sequences are MNHNS and SASEGT. The CDR3 bases are TGTGCCAGCAGTGCCCAGGGTCAAAATAGCAATCAGCCCCAGCATTTT. Encoded protein: CASSAQGQNSNQPQHF.

The chain combines TRBV13 with TRBJ1-5; possible D gene TRBD1, 5 bases. This CDR3 is 14 amino acids long. Trimming cost V 2 bases and J 10 bases, with 15 bases left between them. CDR1 is PRHDT and CDR2 is FYEKMQ in the germline V gene (reference sequence). CDR3 nucleotides: TGTGCCAGCAGCTTATCGTCAGGGTACCCACCCCAGCATTTT. It codes for CASSLSSGYPPQHF.

The chain has TRBV6-6 and TRBJ1-1; 9 bases line up with TRBD1. V lost 4 bases to trimming and J lost 10 bases; unmatched junction nucleotides: 10. CDR1 MNHNY and CDR2 SVGAGI come from the germline V gene (reference sequence). The CDR3 is made up of 14 amino acids. The chain's CDR3 is CASSLRQGGVRAFF. CDR3 sequence (DNA): TGTGCCAGCAGTTTACGACAGGGGGGGGTTCGAGCTTTCTTT.

This chain joins TRBV19 and TRBJ2-1; 13 positions match TRBD2. Germline lookup yields CDR1 LNHDA and CDR2 SQIVND (reference sequence). The J segment lost 6 bases and the V segment lost 6 bases, leaving 11 bases of the junction unmatched. The CDR3 is 17 amino acids. The CDR3 loop reads CASSRAGLAGDSNEQFF. CDR3 bases: TGTGCCAGTAGCCGAGCCGGACTAGCGGGAGACAGCAATGAGCAGTTCTTC.

This chain connects TRBV5-1 to TRBJ2-2, with 13 bases fitting TRBD2. This CDR3 spans 17 amino acids. Germline V gene sequence: CDR1 SGHRS, CDR2 YFSETQ. V shed 2 bases, J shed 6 bases, and the junction held 7 bases outside the gene matches. The CDR3 protein is CASSFFRTSGSAGELFF. The CDR3 bases are TGCGCCAGCAGCTTCTTCCGGACTAGCGGGAGTGCCGGGGAGCTGTTTTTT.

V and J are TRBV19 and TRBJ2-2; 9 positions agree with TRBD2. CDR3 length equals 17 residues. Per the germline V gene, CDR1 is LNHDA and CDR2 is SQIVND (reference sequence). V lost 7 bases and J lost 7; bases outside the gene matches: 16. The CDR3 reads CASMTSRAGGHIGELFF. The CDR3 coding sequence is TGTGCCAGTATGACCTCCAGGGCGGGAGGGCATATCGGGGAGCTGTTTTTT.

The chain employs TRBV9 and TRBJ2-3, with TRBD2 matching over 7 bases. The J segment lost 1 base and the V segment lost 4 bases, leaving 9 bases of the junction unmatched. Looked up from germline, CDR1 is SGDLS and CDR2 is YYNGEE. The CDR3 loop spans 16 amino acids. DNA of the CDR3: TGTGCCAGCAGCCTGGGGGGGGGAGTCGGCACAGATACGCAGTATTTT. Translation: CASSLGGGVGTDTQYF.

V usage is TRBV6-5 and J usage is TRBJ1-2, with D perhaps TRBD1 (5 bases). Germline V gene sequence: CDR1 MNHEY, CDR2 SVGAGI. The germline V and J ends were trimmed by 8 bases and 0 bases, with 16 bases remaining between them. The CDR3 is 15 residues long. Here the CDR3 DNA reads TGTGCCAGCCCGGAGGGACCTCTGTCTAACTATGGCTACACCTTC. It codes for CASPEGPLSNYGYTF.

The V call is TRBV12-5, the J call TRBJ2-5; D not resolved. CDR3 length: 11 amino acids. Trimming cost V 5 bases and J 5 bases, with 6 bases left between them. Germline lookup yields CDR1 LGHNT and CDR2 FRNRAP. The CDR3 here is CASGLLETQYF. The CDR3 bases are TGTGCTAGTGGTCTCCTCGAGACCCAGTACTTC.

The chain employs TRBV27 and TRBJ2-3; 7 nucleotides align to TRBD1. Germline V gene lookup returns CDR1 MNHEY and CDR2 SMNVEV (reference sequence). V was clipped by 2 bases and J by 3 bases; unmatched bases: 8. This CDR3 is built from 16 residues. The CDR3 region is CASSLGTGQPTDTQYF. The CDR3 region has the DNA TGTGCCAGCAGTTTAGGGACGGGACAGCCAACAGATACGCAGTATTTT.

The J gene is TRBJ2-3, the V gene TRBV19; 7 bases match TRBD2. With V trimmed by 4 bases and J by 0 bases, 10 bases remained unmatched. The CDR3 covers 17 residues. Germline loops: CDR1 LNHDA, CDR2 SQIVND (reference sequence). CDR3 sequence (DNA): TGTGCCAGTAGTACCTATTCGACTAGCCTGAGCACAGATACGCAGTATTTT. It translates to CASSTYSTSLSTDTQYF.

V gene TRBV10-3 combines with J gene TRBJ2-7, with 10 bases that match TRBD2. Germline V CDR1 and CDR2: ENHRY, SYGVKD. The CDR3 is made up of 12 amino acids. J gave up 12 bases and V 3 bases, and 5 bases lay outside the gene matches. CDR3 DNA: TGTGCCATCAGTGATATTAGCGGGAGGAGGTACGTC. It translates to CAISDISGRRYV.

The chain uses TRBV12-3 or TRBV12-4 and TRBJ1-1, with D perhaps matching TRBD1 (5 bases). Trimming took 3 bases from V and 9 from J, leaving 11 bases between them. CDR3 length equals 12 residues. This chain's CDR3 is CASSLVAGKAFF. The CDR3 DNA reads TGTGCCAGCAGTTTGGTCGCAGGGAAAGCTTTCTTT.

This sequence joins TRBV2 and TRBJ1-4; no clear D. The germline CDR1 and CDR2 sequences are SNHLY and FYNNEI. V was trimmed by 4 bases and J by 8 bases, leaving 11 bases between them. The CDR3 loop spans 13 amino acids. The CDR3 is CASSGAFREKLFF. The CDR3, as DNA: TGTGCCAGCAGTGGGGCCTTCAGAGAAAAACTGTTTTTT.

J is TRBJ2-7 and V is TRBV18, with TRBD1 matching over 10 bases. This CDR3 contains 16 residues. Germline assignment: CDR1 KGHSH and CDR2 LQKENI. Trimming at V came to 0 bases and at J to 2 bases, leaving 4 bases not matched to a gene. The CDR3 loop reads CASSPPGQGRTYEQYF. CDR3 nucleotides: TGTGCCAGCTCACCACCGGGACAGGGGCGAACCTACGAGCAGTACTTC. Together with reference TRBV18 and TRBJ2-7, the CDR3 gives the full variable domain: NAGVMQNPRHLVRRRGQEARLRCSPMKGHSHVYWYRQLPEEGLKFMVYLQKENIIDESGMPKERFSAEFPKEGPSILRIQQVVRGDSAAYFCASSPPGQGRTYEQYFGPGTRLTVT.

The chain joins TRBV9 to TRBJ2-1; TRBD2 matches at 9 bases. Trimming cost V 3 bases and J 4 bases; bases outside gene matches: 5. CDR3 length: 15 residues. Germline values: CDR1 SGDLS, CDR2 YYNGEE. DNA for the CDR3: TGTGCCAGCAGCGCCAGACTAGCGGCTTACAATGAGCAGTTCTTC. It yields the protein CASSARLAAYNEQFF.

The V call is TRBV21-1, the J call TRBJ2-1; the D call in the table, TRBD2, was not verified against the DNA. TRBV21-1 is reported as a pseudogene. The CDR3 sequence is 15 residues long. CDR3 loop: CASSLDLLHCDEQFF. CDR3 DNA: TGTGCCAGCAGCCTCGACTTGCTTCATTGCGATGAGCAGTTCTTC.

This clone was counted a few times. The chain employs TRBV2 and TRBJ1-1; TRBD1 aligns across 9 bases. The CDR3 runs 12 residues. J lost 7 bases, V lost 6 bases, and 3 bases had no gene match. Germline CDR1 SNHLY, CDR2 FYNNEI. CDR3 amino acids: CASRTGGVEAFF. The CDR3 region has the DNA TGTGCCAGCAGGACAGGGGGGGTTGAAGCTTTCTTT.

The chain employs TRBV9 and TRBJ2-3; 7 nucleotides agree with TRBD2. V shed 4 bases, J shed 0 bases, and the junction held 11 bases outside the gene matches. CDR3 length equals 17 residues. In germline, CDR1 is SGDLS, CDR2 YYNGEE. CDR3 sequence reads: CASSPAGRLTSTDTQYF. The CDR3 region has the DNA TGTGCCAGCAGCCCAGCGGGGCGCCTGACTAGCACAGATACGCAGTATTTT.

The V and J genes are TRBV18 and TRBJ2-3; no firm D call. The V gene lost 0 bases and the J gene lost 3 bases, with 4 bases spanning the gap. The CDR3 runs 13 residues. Germline V CDR1 and CDR2: KGHSH, LQKENI. In DNA, the CDR3 is TGTGCCAGCTCACCACCTTCGACAGATACGCAGTATTTT. Amino acids: CASSPPSTDTQYF.

The sample holds one count of this clone. The V gene is TRBV7-2, the J gene TRBJ2-5, with TRBD1 matching 7 bases. The CDR3 spans 16 residues. The germline V gene encodes CDR1 SGHTA and CDR2 FQGNSA. J was trimmed by 5 bases and V by 5 bases; bases with no gene match: 14. The CDR3 DNA reads as TGTGCCAGCAGCCTCGGACAGGTGGGCGATACGGAGACCCAGTACTTC. Protein product: CASSLGQVGDTETQYF.

The rearrangement links TRBV5-1 to TRBJ1-1, with D hard to call. Trimming removed 5 bases at V and 5 bases at J, with 16 bases between. In germline, CDR1 is SGHRS, CDR2 YFSETQ. The CDR3 sequence is 14 residues long. The CDR3 loop is CASRLTYPGTEAFF. As DNA, the CDR3 is TGCGCCAGCAGGTTGACCTACCCGGGAACTGAAGCTTTCTTT.

V usage is TRBV5-1 and J usage is TRBJ2-1; D unresolved. Germline lookup yields CDR1 SGHRS and CDR2 YFSETQ. The CDR3 is made up of 13 amino acids. The ends were cut back, 0 bases at V and 6 bases at J, with 7 bases in the middle. DNA for the CDR3: TGCGCCAGCAGCTTGGCGACTTTCAATGAGCAGTTCTTC. Translation gives CASSLATFNEQFF.

This chain joins TRBV27 and TRBJ1-2; maybe TRBD1 (6 bases). Germline V lookup: CDR1 MNHEY, CDR2 SMNVEV (reference sequence). The CDR3 runs to 15 residues. V was pared by 2 bases and J by 0 bases, with 10 bases between. CDR3: CASSLKGGPNYGYTF. In DNA form, the CDR3 reads TGTGCCAGCAGTTTAAAGGGGGGGCCTAACTATGGCTACACCTTC.

The chain combines TRBV29-1 with TRBJ1-2, with D hard to call. CDR3 size: 12 residues. Germline assignment: CDR1 SQVTM and CDR2 ANQGSEA. V shed 6 bases and J shed 2 bases, with 10 bases lying between them. The CDR3 loop is CSVTGENYGYTF. The CDR3 DNA is TGCAGCGTCACCGGGGAGAACTATGGCTACACCTTC. Based on the CDR3 plus reference TRBV29-1 and TRBJ1-2, the full variable domain is SAVISQKPSRDICQRGTSLTIQCQVDSQVTMMFWYRQQPGQSLTLIATANQGSEATYESGFVIDKFPISRPNLTFSTLTVSNMSPEDSSIYLCSVTGENYGYTFGSGTRLTVV.